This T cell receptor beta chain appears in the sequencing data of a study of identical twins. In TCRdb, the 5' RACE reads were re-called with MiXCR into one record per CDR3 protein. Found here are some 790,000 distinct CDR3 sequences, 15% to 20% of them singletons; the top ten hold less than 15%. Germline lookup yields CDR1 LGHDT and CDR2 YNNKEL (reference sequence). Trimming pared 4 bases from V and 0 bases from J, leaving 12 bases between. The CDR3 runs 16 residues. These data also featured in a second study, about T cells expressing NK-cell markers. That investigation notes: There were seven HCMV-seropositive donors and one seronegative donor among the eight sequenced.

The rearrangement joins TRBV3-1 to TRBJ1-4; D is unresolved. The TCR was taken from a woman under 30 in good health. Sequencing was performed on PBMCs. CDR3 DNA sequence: TGTGCCAGCAGCCCCTTCCCTTCAGCAACTAATGAAAAACTGTTTTTT. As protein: CASSPFPSATNEKLFF.